Presented here are 9 T cell receptor beta chains from one specimen sequenced in a study. Adaptor-ligated barcode primers were used to amplify TRBV12-4/TRBJ1-2 clonotypes. A single record per CDR3 protein comes from TCRdb applying MiXCR to the multiplex PCR reads. Seen here are over 2,000 distinct CDR3 sequences, more than 2% observed once, and the top ten hold around a tenth. Cells sorted as Tregs were CD4+, CD25+ and CD127-/low. The sample was tumor-infiltrating Tregs sorted from the breast tumor. The source of these receptors is a female donor with breast cancer.

This clonotype is medium-sized. This chain uses TRBV12-3 or TRBV12-4 with TRBJ1-2; D remains unclear. V lost 5 bases and J 8 bases, leaving 9 bases between the germline ends. This CDR3 is 11 amino acids long. CDR3 loop: CASSPPRGYTF. DNA of the CDR3: TGTGCCAGCAGTCCGCCGCGGGGCTACACCTTC.

This clonotype is termed medium-sized. V gene TRBV12-3 or TRBV12-4 combines with J gene TRBJ1-2, with D perhaps TRBD1 (5 bases). The CDR3 loop spans 14 amino acids. The germline V and J ends were trimmed by 2 bases and 2 bases, with 9 bases remaining between them. DNA of the CDR3: TGTGCCAGCAGTTTATCGGGACTGAACTATGGCTACACCTTC. Protein product: CASSLSGLNYGYTF.

This clonotype is medium-sized within its sample. The chain links TRBV12-3 or TRBV12-4 to TRBJ1-2; D call uncertain. The V and J ends lost 3 bases and 1 base respectively, with 9 bases between them. This CDR3 region has 14 residues. The CDR3 reads CASSFGLINYGYTF. In DNA form, the CDR3 reads TGTGCCAGCAGTTTTGGCCTTATTAACTATGGCTACACCTTC.

By share, this clonotype ranks as medium-sized. The chain recombines TRBV12-3 or TRBV12-4 with TRBJ1-2; 7 bases fit TRBD1. The CDR3 has 15 residues. J gave up 8 bases and V 5 bases, and 14 bases lay outside the gene matches. DNA for the CDR3: TGTGCCAGCAGTCCTATCGCGACAGGGTCCAAGGGCTACACCTTC. Its protein product is CASSPIATGSKGYTF.

In this sample, this clonotype is medium-sized. The chain has TRBV12-3 or TRBV12-4 and TRBJ1-2; 7 bases map to TRBD1. V lost 5 bases, J lost 2 bases, and 8 bases stayed unmatched. This CDR3 is built from 15 residues. CDR3: CASSPQGTRNYGYTF. CDR3 bases: TGTGCCAGCAGTCCACAGGGGACTAGGAACTATGGCTACACCTTC.

By frequency in the sample, this clonotype is medium-sized (0.01 to 0.1%). V and J are TRBV12-3 or TRBV12-4 and TRBJ1-2; D call uncertain. V was cut by 1 base and J by 4 bases, with 4 bases left in between. CDR3 length: 12 amino acids. The CDR3 sequence is CASSLEGYGYTF. Here the CDR3 DNA reads TGTGCCAGCAGTTTAGAGGGCTATGGCTACACCTTC.

This clonotype is categorized as medium-sized. The V call is TRBV12-3 or TRBV12-4, the J call TRBJ1-2; maybe TRBD1 (6 bases). V lost 4 bases and J 0 bases, leaving 6 bases between the germline ends. This CDR3 contains 13 residues. The CDR3 spells CASSYRANYGYTF. CDR3 sequence (DNA): TGTGCCAGCAGTTACAGGGCTAACTATGGCTACACCTTC.

This clonotype qualifies as medium-sized. This sequence joins TRBV12-3 or TRBV12-4 and TRBJ1-2; perhaps TRBD1 as D (5 bases). This CDR3 is built from 14 residues. V lost 7 bases, J lost 2 bases, and 14 bases lay in between. The CDR3 is CASTLGTGNYGYTF. CDR3 in DNA: TGTGCCAGCACCCTCGGGACGGGGAACTATGGCTACACCTTC.

By its share, this clonotype is medium-sized (0.01 to 0.1%). This chain uses TRBV12-3 or TRBV12-4 with TRBJ1-2, with TRBD1 as a possible D gene (6 bases). The ends were cut back, 5 bases at V and 5 bases at J, with 21 bases in the middle. The length of the CDR3 is 16 residues. CDR3 protein: CASSPHPQGRGYGYTF. The CDR3 DNA is TGTGCCAGCAGTCCGCATCCACAGGGAAGAGGGTATGGCTACACCTTC.